This TCR beta chain came from a study of T cell responses to AZD1222 COVID-19 vaccine (dated by TCRdb to the early 2020s). Looking at the study overall: A total of just over 230 trial participants underwent TCR sequencing, of whom about 210 had received two doses of AZD1222 and some 25 had received two doses of the MenACWY control vaccine. Trial participants were enrolled by age into subgroups of 18-55, 56-69 and 70-plus years, and about 150, 27 and 61 TCR-sequenced participants, respectively, were included in these subgroups.

This clone is characterized as hyperexpanded (1% or more). The antigen this receptor binds is unknown. No clone much larger than this one lies a single base away; base qualities are absent. The time point label on this specimen signifies: about 28 days (+/-7) after the second vaccine dose. AZD1222 recipients whose second dose came at about 4 weeks and those whose second dose came at about 12 weeks were combined into one group, since spike-specific TCR depth and breadth did not differ between the two schedules. The vaccinee samples were drawn from two UK trials, COV001 and COV002, one of which was a single-blind randomized controlled phase 2/3 trial testing AZD1222 (ChAdOx1 nCoV-19) in healthy adults. For TCRbeta chain sequencing, PBMC samples were collected from trial participants at day 0 and at day 28 after the second dose. V sheds 0 bases and J sheds 7 bases, leaving 10 bases between their ends. Its CDR3 holds 13 amino acids, cysteine through phenylalanine. This entry keeps only the CDR3 DNA: 39 bases, framed from base 1. As encoded in the germline V gene, CDR1 is SGHRS while CDR2 is YFSETQ.

The CDR3 regions of human TCRbeta chains were analyzed by immunosequencing. The source study handled its data this way. TCRs in the repertoires were compared against a reference library of SARS-CoV-2-specific TCRs that had been generated with the MIRA antigen-specificity platform. Breadth meant the fraction of unique TCRs that were SARS-CoV-2-associated, whereas depth meant the fraction of total T cells that were SARS-CoV-2-associated. Using the MIRA data, each spike-specific TCR was mapped to the spike region that the TCR reacts to and placed in a CD4 or CD8 class. Log10-transformed breadth and depth values were compared by one-way ANOVA with Sidak's multiple comparisons tests. In its TCRdb copy, this immuneACCESS table keeps in-frame sequences only and misses some clones. Where compared with another copy, unresolved V genes explain less than half of these, and the others have no known cause. V and J calls and clone size are given by that table; D and trimming were obtained from the DNA. The table for this sample lists roughly 120,000 clones; 92% of them were counted only once. The ten largest clones represent approximately 7.9% of the sample.

Broad study findings and their caveats: Because no day 14 peak-response samples were available, the repertoires could be characterized only after the peak T cell response. Conclusions about previously exposed vaccinees are limited, since just a handful of AZD1222 recipients were seropositive for SARS-CoV-2 at baseline. Epitopes outside the regions mutated in the B.1.351 and B.1.1.7 variants were reportedly recognized by nearly half of the unique spike-specific TCRs. Participants were mostly white British and included more females than males, and it was suggested by the authors that clonal diversity may have been underestimated. The vaccine-associated CD4 TCRs covered the entire spike protein, and the dominant responses fell in regions 160-218 and 743-854. After two AZD1222 doses, both the breadth and the depth of spike-specific TCRs were significantly higher than at day 0 and than in MenACWY recipients. In the small 56-69-year group, the increase in depth fell short of significance, most likely because of low power.

In this chain, TRBV5-1 is recombined with TRBJ2-5; no D gene can be assigned with confidence. This clonotype was sampled from an adult who received the AZD1222 COVID-19 vaccine. The sequences come from peripheral blood, collected 28 days after the second AZD1222 dose. The sequenced DNA: TGCGCCAGCAGCTTGGGTCTAGGTTGGACCCAGTACTTC. This codes for CASSLGLGWTQYF.